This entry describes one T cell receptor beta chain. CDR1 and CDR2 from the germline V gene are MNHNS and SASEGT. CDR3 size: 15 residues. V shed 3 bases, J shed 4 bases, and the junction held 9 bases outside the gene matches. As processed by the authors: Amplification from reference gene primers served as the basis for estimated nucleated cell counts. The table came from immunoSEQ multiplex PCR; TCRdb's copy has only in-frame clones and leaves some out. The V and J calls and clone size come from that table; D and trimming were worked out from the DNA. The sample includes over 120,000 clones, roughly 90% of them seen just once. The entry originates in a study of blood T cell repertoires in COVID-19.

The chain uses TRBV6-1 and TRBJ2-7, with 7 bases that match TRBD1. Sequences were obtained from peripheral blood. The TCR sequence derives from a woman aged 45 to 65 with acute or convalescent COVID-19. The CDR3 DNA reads TGTGCCAGCAGTGAGACCCGGGACAGAGTTTACGAGCAGTACTTC. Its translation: CASSETRDRVYEQYF.